These T cell receptor beta chains were read from a single sample in a study of vaccination and CD4 T cells after COVID-19. TCRdb itself ran the PCR reads through MiXCR, one entry per CDR3 protein. Of about 16,000 distinct CDR3 sequences in the sample, over 45% were seen once. Which antigens these TCRs recognize remains unknown. Sequenced material: CD4+ T cells from blood, cultured in vitro. The receptors derive from a human donor who had recovered from COVID-19. Each CDR3 is given with its conserved first and last residue. The order of the fields is D gene, clone size, V gene, J gene, CDR3 DNA, CDR3 protein. D genes are given only for firm matches. Size values are once, few and many counts, or a class for expanded clones, and some rows have none.

d_gene: TRBD2
abundance: -
v_gene: TRBV20-1
j_gene: TRBJ2-7
CDR3nt: TGCAGTGCCCTACCACTAGCGGGAGACCGGGGGCAGTACTTC
CDR3aa: CSALPLAGDRGQYF

d_gene: TRBD1
abundance: -
v_gene: TRBV11-3
j_gene: TRBJ2-2
CDR3nt: TGTGCCAGCAGCTTAGGACAGGGACGGGACACCGGGGAGCTGTTTTTT
CDR3aa: CASSLGQGRDTGELFF

d_gene: -
abundance: -
v_gene: TRBV7-9
j_gene: TRBJ1-1
CDR3nt: TGTGCCAGCAGCTCCCGGGACACCAGTGAAGCTTTCTTT
CDR3aa: CASSSRDTSEAFF

d_gene: -
abundance: -
v_gene: TRBV6-5
j_gene: TRBJ2-7
CDR3nt: TGTGCCAGCAGTTACTCGAGCATTTTCTCCTACGAGCAGTACTTC
CDR3aa: CASSYSSIFSYEQYF

d_gene: -
abundance: -
v_gene: TRBV7-6
j_gene: TRBJ1-3
CDR3nt: TGTGCCAGCAGCTTAGGGACTGCTTCCTCTGGAAACACCATATATTTT
CDR3aa: CASSLGTASSGNTIYF

d_gene: TRBD1
abundance: -
v_gene: TRBV2
j_gene: TRBJ1-6
CDR3nt: TGTGCCAGCAGGGGACAGGCGCAGGATAATTCACCCCTCCACTTT
CDR3aa: CASRGQAQDNSPLHF

d_gene: TRBD1
abundance: -
v_gene: TRBV27
j_gene: TRBJ1-6
CDR3nt: TGTGCCAGCTCCGCCCCCGGGACAGAGAATTCACCCCTCCACTTT
CDR3aa: CASSAPGTENSPLHF

d_gene: -
abundance: few
v_gene: TRBV7-8
j_gene: TRBJ1-2
CDR3nt: TGTGCCAGCAGCCTCCAGGGTCCTAACTATGGCTACACCTTC
CDR3aa: CASSLQGPNYGYTF

d_gene: TRBD1
abundance: few
v_gene: TRBV28
j_gene: TRBJ1-5
CDR3nt: TGTGCCAGCAGTCTGGCCAGGGGGGGAAGACAGCCCCAGCATTTT
CDR3aa: CASSLARGGRQPQHF

d_gene: -
abundance: -
v_gene: TRBV25-1
j_gene: TRBJ1-6
CDR3nt: TGTGCCAGCAGTGGGGGTGGTTCACCCCTCCACTTT
CDR3aa: CASSGGGSPLHF

d_gene: -
abundance: -
v_gene: TRBV11-3
j_gene: TRBJ2-5
CDR3nt: TGTGCTACCCAGGGCAACCAAGAGACCCAGTACTTC
CDR3aa: CATQGNQETQYF

d_gene: TRBD2
abundance: -
v_gene: TRBV27
j_gene: TRBJ2-5
CDR3nt: TGTGCCAGCAGTTTAGCGGGAGTTCAAGAGACCCAGTACTTC
CDR3aa: CASSLAGVQETQYF